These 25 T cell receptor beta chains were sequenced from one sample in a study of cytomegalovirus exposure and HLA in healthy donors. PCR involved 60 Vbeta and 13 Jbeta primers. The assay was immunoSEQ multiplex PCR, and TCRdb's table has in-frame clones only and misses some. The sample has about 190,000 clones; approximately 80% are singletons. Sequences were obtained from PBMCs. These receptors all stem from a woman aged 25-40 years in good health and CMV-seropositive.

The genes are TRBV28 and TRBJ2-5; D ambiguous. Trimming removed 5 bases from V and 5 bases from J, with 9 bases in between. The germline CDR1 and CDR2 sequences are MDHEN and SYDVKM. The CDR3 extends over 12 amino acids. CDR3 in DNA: TGTGCCAGCAGTCTATACCGGGAGACCCAGTACTTC. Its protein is CASSLYRETQYF.

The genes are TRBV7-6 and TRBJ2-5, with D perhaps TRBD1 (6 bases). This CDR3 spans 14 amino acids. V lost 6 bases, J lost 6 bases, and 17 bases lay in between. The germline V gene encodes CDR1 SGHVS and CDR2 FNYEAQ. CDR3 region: CASSYQPGHQTQYF. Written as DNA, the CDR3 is TGTGCCAGCAGTTACCAACCGGGACATCAGACCCAGTACTTC. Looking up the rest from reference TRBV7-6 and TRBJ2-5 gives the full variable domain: GAGVSQSPRYKVTKRGQDVALRCDPISGHVSLYWYRQALGQGPEFLTYFNYEAQQDKSGLPNDRFSAERPEGSISTLTIQRTEQRDSAMYRCASSYQPGHQTQYFGPGTRLLVL.

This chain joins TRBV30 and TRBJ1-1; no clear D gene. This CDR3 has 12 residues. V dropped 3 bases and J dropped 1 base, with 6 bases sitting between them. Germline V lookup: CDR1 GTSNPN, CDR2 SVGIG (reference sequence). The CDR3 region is CAWSSWNTEAFF. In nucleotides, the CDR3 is TGTGCCTGGAGCTCGTGGAACACTGAAGCTTTCTTT.

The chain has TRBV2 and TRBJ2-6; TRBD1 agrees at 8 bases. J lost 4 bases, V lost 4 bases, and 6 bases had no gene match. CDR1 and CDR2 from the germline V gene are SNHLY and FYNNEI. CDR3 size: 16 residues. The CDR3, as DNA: TGTGCCAGCAGTGCTGCCAGGGGGCAAGGGGCCAACGTCCTGACTTTC. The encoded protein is CASSAARGQGANVLTF.

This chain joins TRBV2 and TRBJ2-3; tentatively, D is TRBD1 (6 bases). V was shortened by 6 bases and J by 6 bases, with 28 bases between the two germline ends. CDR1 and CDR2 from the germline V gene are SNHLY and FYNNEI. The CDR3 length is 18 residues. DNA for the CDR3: TGTGCCAGCAGCCCCCAGGGATTAAGGGGGACCCTCCCGGATACGCAGTATTTT. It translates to CASSPQGLRGTLPDTQYF.

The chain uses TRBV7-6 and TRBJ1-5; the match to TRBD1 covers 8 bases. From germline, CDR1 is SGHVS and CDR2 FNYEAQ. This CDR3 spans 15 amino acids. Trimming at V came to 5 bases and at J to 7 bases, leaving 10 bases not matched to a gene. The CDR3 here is CASSPDRAAGQPQHF. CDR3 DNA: TGTGCCAGCAGCCCGGACAGGGCCGCTGGACAGCCCCAGCATTTT.

The CDR3 region is CASSQDPGTNYGYTF. As DNA, the CDR3 is TGCGCCAGCAGCCAAGATCCAGGGACTAACTATGGCTACACCTTC. The rearrangement links TRBV4-1 to TRBJ1-2, with D maybe TRBD1 (5 bases). Trimming removed 0 bases at V and 0 bases at J, with 8 bases between. Germline V gene data show CDR1 as MGHRA and CDR2 as YSYEKL. This CDR3 spans 15 amino acids.

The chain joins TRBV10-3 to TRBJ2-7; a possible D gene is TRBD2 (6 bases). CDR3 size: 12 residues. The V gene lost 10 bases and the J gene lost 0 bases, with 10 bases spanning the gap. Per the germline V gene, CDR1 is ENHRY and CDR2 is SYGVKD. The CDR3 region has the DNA TGTGCCACGGCCGGGGGCTCCTACGAGCAGTACTTC. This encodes CATAGGSYEQYF.

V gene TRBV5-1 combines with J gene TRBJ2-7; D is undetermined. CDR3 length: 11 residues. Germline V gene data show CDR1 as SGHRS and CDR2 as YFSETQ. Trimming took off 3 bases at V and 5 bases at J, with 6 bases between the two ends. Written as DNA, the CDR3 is TGCGCCAGCAGCTCATTTCACGAGCAGTACTTC. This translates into CASSSFHEQYF.

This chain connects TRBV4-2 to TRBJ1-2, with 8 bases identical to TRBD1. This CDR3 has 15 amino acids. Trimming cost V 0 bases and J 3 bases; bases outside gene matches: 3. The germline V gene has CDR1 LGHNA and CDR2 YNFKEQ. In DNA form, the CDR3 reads TGTGCCAGCAGCCAAGATTCGACAGGGGACTATGGCTACACCTTC. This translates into CASSQDSTGDYGYTF.

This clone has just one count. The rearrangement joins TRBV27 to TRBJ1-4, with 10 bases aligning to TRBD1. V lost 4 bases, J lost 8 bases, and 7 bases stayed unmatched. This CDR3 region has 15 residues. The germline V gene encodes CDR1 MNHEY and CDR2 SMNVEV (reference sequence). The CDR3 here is CASSSLGTGDEKLFF. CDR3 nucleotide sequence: TGTGCCAGCAGTTCTCTCGGGACAGGGGACGAAAAACTGTTTTTT.

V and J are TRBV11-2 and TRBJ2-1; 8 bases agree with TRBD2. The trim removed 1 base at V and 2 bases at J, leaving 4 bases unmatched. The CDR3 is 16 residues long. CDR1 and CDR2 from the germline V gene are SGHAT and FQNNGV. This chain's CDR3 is CASSLVGLAAYNEQFF. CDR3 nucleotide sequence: TGTGCCAGCAGCTTAGTAGGACTAGCTGCCTACAATGAGCAGTTCTTC.

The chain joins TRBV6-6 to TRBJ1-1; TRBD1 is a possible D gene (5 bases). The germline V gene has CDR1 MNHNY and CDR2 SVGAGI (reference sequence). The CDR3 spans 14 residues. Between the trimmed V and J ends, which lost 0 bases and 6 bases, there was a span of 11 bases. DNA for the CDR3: TGTGCCAGCAGTTACTCGGCAGGGCGGCCTGAAGCTTTCTTT. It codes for CASSYSAGRPEAFF.

DNA for the CDR3: TGTGCCAGCAGTTTACCGGGACAGGGCTACGAGCAGTACTTC. Translating gives CASSLPGQGYEQYF. The V call is TRBV7-9, the J call TRBJ2-5, with TRBD1 matching 9 bases. The J call may be wrong; the DNA end is better matched by TRBJ2-7. The CDR3 length is 14 residues. CDR1 is SEHNR and CDR2 is FQNEAQ in the germline V gene (reference sequence).

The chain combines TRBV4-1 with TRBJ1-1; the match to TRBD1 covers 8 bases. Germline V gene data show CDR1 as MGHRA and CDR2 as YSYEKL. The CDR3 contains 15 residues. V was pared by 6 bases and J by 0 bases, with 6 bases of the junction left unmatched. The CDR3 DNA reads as TGCGCCAGCAGGGCTAGACAGGGGTTGAACACTGAAGCTTTCTTT. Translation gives CASRARQGLNTEAFF.

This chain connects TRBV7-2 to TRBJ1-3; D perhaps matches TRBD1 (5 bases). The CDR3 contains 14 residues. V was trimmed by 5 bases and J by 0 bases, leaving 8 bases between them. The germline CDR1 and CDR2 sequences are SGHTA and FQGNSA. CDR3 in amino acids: CASSPDTSGNTIYF. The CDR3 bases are TGTGCCAGCAGCCCGGACACCTCTGGAAACACCATATATTTT.

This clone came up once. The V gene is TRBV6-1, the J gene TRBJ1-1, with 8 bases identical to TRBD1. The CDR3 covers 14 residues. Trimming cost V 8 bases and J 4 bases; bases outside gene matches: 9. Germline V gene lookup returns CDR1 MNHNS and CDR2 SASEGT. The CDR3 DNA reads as TGTGCCAGCGAACAGGGGGAATCCGGCACTGAAGCTTTCTTT. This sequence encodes CASEQGESGTEAFF.

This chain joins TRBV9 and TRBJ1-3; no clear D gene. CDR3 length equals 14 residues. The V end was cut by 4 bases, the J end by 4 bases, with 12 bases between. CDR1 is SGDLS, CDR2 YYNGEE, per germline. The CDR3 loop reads CASSPQTVGNTIYF. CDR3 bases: TGTGCCAGCAGCCCCCAGACTGTGGGAAACACCATATATTTT.

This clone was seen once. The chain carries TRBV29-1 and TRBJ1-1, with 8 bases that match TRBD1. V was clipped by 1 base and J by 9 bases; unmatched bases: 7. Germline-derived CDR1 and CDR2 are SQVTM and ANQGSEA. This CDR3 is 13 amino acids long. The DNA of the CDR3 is TGCAGCGTTGAAGTGGCAGGGGGCATGCAAGCTTTCTTT. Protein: CSVEVAGGMQAFF.

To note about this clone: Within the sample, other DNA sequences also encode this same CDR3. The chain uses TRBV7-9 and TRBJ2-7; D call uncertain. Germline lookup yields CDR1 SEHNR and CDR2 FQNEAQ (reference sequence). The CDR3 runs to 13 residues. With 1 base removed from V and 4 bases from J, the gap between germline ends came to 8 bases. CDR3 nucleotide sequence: TGTGCCAGCAGCTTAGAAGAGAATTACGAGCAGTACTTC. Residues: CASSLEENYEQYF.

The DNA for the CDR3 is TGTGCTAGTGGTTTTACAGGGAACGAAGCCTACGAGCAGTACTTC. This translates into CASGFTGNEAYEQYF. This chain links TRBV12-5 with TRBJ2-7, with D possibly matching TRBD1 (6 bases). The germline CDR1 and CDR2 sequences are LGHNT and FRNRAP. This CDR3 contains 15 residues. Trimming took off 3 bases at V and 2 bases at J, with 14 bases between the two ends.

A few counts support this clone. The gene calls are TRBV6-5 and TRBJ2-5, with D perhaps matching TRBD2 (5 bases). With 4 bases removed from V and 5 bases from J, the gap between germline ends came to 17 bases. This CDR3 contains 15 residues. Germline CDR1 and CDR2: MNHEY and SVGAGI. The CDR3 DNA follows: TGTGCCAGCAGTTCCGGTTTAGCGATCCGGGAGACCCAGTACTTC. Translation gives CASSSGLAIRETQYF.

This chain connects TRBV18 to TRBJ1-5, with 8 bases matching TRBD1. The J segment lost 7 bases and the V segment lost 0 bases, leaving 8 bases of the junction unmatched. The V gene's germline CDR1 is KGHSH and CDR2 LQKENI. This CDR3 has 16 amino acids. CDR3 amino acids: CASSPPGRGQCQPQHF. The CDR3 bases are TGTGCCAGCTCACCACCGGGCAGGGGGCAATGCCAGCCCCAGCATTTT. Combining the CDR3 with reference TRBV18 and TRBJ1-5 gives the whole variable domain NAGVMQNPRHLVRRRGQEARLRCSPMKGHSHVYWYRQLPEEGLKFMVYLQKENIIDESGMPKERFSAEFPKEGPSILRIQQVVRGDSAAYFCASSPPGRGQCQPQHFGDGTRLSIL.

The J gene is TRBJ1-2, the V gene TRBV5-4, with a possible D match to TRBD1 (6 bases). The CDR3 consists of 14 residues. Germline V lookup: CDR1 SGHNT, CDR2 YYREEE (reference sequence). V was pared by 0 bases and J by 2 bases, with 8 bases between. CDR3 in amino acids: CASSLAGDNYGYTF. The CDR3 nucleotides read TGTGCCAGCAGCTTGGCAGGGGACAACTATGGCTACACCTTC.

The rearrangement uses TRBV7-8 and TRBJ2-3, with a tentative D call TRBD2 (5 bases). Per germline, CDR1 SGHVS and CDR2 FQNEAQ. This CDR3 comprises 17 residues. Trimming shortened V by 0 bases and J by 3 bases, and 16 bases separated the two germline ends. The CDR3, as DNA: TGTGCCAGCAGCTTAGCGTTCGGAGGAGAACCAACAGATACGCAGTATTTT. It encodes CASSLAFGGEPTDTQYF.